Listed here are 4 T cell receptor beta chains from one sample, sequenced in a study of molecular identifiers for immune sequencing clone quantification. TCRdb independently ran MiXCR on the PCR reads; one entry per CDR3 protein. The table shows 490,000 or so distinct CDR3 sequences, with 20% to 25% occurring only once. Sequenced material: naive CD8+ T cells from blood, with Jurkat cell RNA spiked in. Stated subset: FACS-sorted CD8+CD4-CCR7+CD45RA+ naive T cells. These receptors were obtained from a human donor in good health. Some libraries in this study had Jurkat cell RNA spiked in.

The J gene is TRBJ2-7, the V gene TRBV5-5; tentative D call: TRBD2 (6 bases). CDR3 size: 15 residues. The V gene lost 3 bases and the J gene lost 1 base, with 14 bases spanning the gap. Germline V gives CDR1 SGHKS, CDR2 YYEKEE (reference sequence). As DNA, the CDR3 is TGTGCCAGCAGCTCTTTTTTGGGGGGATCCTACGAGCAGTACTTC. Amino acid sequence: CASSSFLGGSYEQYF.

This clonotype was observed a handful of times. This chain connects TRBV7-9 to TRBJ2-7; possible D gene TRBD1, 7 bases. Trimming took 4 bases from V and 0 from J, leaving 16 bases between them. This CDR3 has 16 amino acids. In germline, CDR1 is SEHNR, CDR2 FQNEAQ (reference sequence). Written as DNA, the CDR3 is TGTGCCAGCAGCTGGGGGGACAGTCTTAGCTCCTACGAGCAGTACTTC. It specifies CASSWGDSLSSYEQYF.

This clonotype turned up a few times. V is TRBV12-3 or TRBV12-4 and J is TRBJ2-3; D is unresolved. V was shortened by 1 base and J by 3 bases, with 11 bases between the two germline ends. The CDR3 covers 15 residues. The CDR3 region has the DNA TGTGCCAGCAGTTTAGAGGAAATTTCGACAGATACGCAGTATTTT. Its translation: CASSLEEISTDTQYF.

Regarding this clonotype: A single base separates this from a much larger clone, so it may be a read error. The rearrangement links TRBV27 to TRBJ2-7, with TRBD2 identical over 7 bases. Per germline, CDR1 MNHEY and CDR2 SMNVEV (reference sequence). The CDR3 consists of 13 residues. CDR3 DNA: TGTGCCAGCCGCAAAGGGCGGGACTACAAGCAGTACTTC. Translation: CASRKGRDYKQYF.